One TCR beta chain is described in this entry. The data were taken from a study of blood T cell repertoires in COVID-19. The wider study: From the United States, Italy and Spain came samples of acute and convalescent COVID-19.

Using immunoSEQ multiplex PCR, the repertoire was profiled, and TCRdb retains in-frame clones only, with some absent. The sample holds under 450,000 clones, approximately 90% seen once. The Seattle patients joined while their infection was active and were tracked longitudinally afterward. Sequenced input: peripheral blood. The sequence was obtained from a woman aged 40-49 years with COVID-19, enrolled during active disease.

The DNA for the CDR3 is TGTGCCAGCAGTGACTTTACAGACCCCCCCGGACTAGCGGGGGCGGAGCAGTACTTC. Residues: CASSDFTDPPGLAGAEQYF. The rearrangement links TRBV6-4 to TRBJ2-7, with TRBD2 matching over 13 bases. Germline loops: CDR1 MRHNA, CDR2 SNTAGT. The CDR3 runs 19 residues. The V segment lost 1 base and the J segment 7 bases; nucleotides outside the gene matches: 16.